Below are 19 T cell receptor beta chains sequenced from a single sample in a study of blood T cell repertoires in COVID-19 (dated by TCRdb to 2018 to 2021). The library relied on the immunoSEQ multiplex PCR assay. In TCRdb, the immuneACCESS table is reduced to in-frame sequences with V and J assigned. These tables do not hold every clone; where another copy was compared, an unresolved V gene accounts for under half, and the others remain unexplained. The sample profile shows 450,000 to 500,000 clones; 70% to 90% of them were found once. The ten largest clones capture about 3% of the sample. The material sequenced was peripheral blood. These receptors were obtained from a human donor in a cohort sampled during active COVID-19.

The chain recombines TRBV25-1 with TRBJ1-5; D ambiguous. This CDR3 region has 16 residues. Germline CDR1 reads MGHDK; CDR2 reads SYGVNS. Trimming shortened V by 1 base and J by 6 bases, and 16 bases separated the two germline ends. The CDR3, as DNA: TGTGCCAGCAGTGAATCCCCTGGGGAGGGTGGTCAGCCCCAGCATTTT. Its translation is CASSESPGEGGQPQHF.

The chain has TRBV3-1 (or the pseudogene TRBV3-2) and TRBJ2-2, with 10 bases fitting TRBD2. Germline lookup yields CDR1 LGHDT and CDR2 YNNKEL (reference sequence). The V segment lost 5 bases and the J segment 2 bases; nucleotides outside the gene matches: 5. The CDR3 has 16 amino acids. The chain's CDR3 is CASSSRTSGNTGELFF. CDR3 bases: TGTGCCAGCAGCTCCCGGACTAGCGGAAACACCGGGGAGCTGTTTTTT.

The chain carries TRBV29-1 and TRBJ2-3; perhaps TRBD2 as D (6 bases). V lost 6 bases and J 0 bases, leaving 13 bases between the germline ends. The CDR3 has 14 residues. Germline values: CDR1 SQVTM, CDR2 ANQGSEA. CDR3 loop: CSVPGLRSTDTQYF. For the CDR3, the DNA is TGCAGCGTCCCGGGACTCCGAAGCACAGATACGCAGTATTTT.

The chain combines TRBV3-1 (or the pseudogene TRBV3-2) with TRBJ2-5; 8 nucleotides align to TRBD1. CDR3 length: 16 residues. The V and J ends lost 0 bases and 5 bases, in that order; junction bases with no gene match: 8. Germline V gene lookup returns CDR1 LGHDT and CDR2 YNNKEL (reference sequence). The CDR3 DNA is TGTGCCAGCAGCCAAGAAATTGGACAGGGCGGGGAGACCCAGTACTTC. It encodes CASSQEIGQGGETQYF.

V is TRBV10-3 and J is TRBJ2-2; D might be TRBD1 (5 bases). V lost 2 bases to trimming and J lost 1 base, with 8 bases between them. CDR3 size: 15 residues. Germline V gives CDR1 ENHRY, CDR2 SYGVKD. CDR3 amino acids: CAISEGQGNTGELFF. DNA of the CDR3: TGTGCCATCAGTGAGGGTCAGGGGAACACCGGGGAGCTGTTTTTT.

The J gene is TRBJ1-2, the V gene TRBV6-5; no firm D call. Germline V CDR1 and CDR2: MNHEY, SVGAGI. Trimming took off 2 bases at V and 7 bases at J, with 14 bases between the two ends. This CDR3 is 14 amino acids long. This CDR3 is CASSYIQAIGGYTF. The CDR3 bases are TGTGCCAGCAGTTACATCCAGGCGATAGGTGGCTACACCTTC.

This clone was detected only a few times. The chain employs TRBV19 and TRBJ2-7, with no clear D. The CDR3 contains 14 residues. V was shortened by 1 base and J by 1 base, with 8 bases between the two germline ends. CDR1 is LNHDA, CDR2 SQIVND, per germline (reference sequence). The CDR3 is CASSIGDLSYEQYF. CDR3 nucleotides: TGTGCCAGTAGTATAGGTGACTTATCCTACGAGCAGTACTTC.

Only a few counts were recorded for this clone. CDR3 sequence reads: CATSTKTGGSYEQYF. The CDR3 DNA sequence: TGTGCCACCAGCACCAAGACAGGGGGCTCCTACGAGCAGTACTTC. The chain recombines TRBV15 with TRBJ2-7, with 9 bases matching TRBD1. Trimming at V came to 4 bases and at J to 0 bases, leaving 4 bases not matched to a gene. This CDR3 region has 15 residues. Per germline, CDR1 LNHNV and CDR2 YYDKDF (reference sequence).

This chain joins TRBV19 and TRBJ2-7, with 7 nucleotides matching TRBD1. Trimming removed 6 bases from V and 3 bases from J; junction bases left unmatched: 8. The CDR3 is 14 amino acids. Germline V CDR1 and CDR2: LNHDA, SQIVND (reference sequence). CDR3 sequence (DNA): TGTGCCAGTAGCCCGACAGGGTCCCGCTACGAGCAGTACTTC. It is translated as CASSPTGSRYEQYF.

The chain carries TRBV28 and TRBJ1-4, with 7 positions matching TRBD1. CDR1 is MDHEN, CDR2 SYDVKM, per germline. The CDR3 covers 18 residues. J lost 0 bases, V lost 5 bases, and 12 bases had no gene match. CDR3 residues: CASSITPGQITTNEKLFF. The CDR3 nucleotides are TGTGCCAGCAGTATCACTCCGGGACAGATTACAACTAATGAAAAACTGTTTTTT.

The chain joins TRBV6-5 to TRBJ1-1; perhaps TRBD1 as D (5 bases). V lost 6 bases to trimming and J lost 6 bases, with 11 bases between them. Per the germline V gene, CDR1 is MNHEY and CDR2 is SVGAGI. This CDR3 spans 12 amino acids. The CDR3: CASSLRGAEAFF. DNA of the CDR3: TGTGCCAGCAGCCTCCGGGGGGCTGAAGCTTTCTTT.

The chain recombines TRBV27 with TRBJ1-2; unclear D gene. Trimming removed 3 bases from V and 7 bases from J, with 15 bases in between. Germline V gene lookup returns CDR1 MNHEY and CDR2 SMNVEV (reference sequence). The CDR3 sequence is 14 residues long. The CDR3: CASSFNLRHAGYTF. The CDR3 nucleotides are TGTGCCAGCAGTTTTAATCTGCGGCACGCTGGCTACACCTTC.

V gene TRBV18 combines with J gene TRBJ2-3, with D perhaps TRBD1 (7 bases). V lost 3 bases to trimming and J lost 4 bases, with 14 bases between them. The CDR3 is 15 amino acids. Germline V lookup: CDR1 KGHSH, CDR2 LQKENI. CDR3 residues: CASSPKTGTPDTQYF. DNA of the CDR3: TGTGCCAGCTCACCTAAGACAGGGACTCCAGATACGCAGTATTTT.

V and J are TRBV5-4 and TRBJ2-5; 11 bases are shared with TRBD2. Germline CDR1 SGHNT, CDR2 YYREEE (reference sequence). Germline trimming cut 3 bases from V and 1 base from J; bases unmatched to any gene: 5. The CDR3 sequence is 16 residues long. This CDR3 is CASSYGTSGGQETQYF. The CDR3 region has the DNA TGTGCCAGCAGCTACGGGACTAGCGGAGGCCAAGAGACCCAGTACTTC. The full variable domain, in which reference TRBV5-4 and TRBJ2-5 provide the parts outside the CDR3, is ETGVTQSPTHLIKTRGQQVTLRCSSQSGHNTVSWYQQALGQGPQFIFQYYREEENGRGNFPPRFSGLQFPNYSSELNVNALELDDSALYLCASSYGTSGGQETQYFGPGTRLLVL.

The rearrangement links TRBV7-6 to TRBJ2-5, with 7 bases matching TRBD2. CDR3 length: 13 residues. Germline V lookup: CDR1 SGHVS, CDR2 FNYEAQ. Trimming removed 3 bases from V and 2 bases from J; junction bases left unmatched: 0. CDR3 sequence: CASSLGLQETQYF. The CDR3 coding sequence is TGTGCCAGCAGCTTGGGACTACAAGAGACCCAGTACTTC.

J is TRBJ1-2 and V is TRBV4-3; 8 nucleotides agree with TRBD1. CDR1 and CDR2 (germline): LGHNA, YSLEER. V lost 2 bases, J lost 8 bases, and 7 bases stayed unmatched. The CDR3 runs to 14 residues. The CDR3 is CASSQSRTGNGYTF. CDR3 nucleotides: TGCGCCAGCAGCCAATCCCGGACAGGGAACGGCTACACCTTC.

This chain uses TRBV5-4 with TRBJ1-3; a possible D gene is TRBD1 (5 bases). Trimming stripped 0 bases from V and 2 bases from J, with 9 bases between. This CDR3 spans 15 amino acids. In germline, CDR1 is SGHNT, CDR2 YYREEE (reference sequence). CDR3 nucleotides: TGTGCCAGCAGCTTGGCCCCGGGGGCTGGAAACACCATATATTTT. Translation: CASSLAPGAGNTIYF. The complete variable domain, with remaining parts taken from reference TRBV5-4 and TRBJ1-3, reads ETGVTQSPTHLIKTRGQQVTLRCSSQSGHNTVSWYQQALGQGPQFIFQYYREEENGRGNFPPRFSGLQFPNYSSELNVNALELDDSALYLCASSLAPGAGNTIYFGEGSWLTVV.

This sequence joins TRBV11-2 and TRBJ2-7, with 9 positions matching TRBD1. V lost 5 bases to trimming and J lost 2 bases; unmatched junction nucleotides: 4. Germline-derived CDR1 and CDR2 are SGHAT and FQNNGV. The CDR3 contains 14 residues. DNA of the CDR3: TGTGCCAGCAGCCGGGACAGGGCGACCTACGAGCAGTACTTC. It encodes CASSRDRATYEQYF.

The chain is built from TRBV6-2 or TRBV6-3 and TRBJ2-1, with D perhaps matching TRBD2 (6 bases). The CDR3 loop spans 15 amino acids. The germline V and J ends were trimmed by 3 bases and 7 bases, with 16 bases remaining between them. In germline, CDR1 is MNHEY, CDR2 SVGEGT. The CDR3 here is CASSYSPRGSNEQFF. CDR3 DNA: TGTGCCAGCAGTTATAGCCCCCGGGGGAGTAATGAGCAGTTCTTC.